The clone carrying this T cell receptor (beta chain) was counted a few times. The antigen remains undetermined. This sample was included in a study of early T cells in non-severe SARS-CoV-2 infection. Looking at the study overall: Chains were not paired, and sequencing was done on bulk RNA from unsorted whole blood. Study-wide results and limits: Private and CD4 specificities were missed by VDJdb matching, which favored anti-spike CD8 responses.

CDR1 is KGHSH, CDR2 LQKENI, per germline. Trimming cost V 4 bases and J 10 bases, with 14 bases left between them. This CDR3 spans 13 amino acids. Individual cDNA molecules received unique molecular identifiers. TCRdb re-called the 5' RACE reads through MiXCR, storing one row per CDR3 protein. This table holds tens of thousands of distinct CDR3 sequences, under 11% found once. The chain links TRBV18 to TRBJ2-1, with a weak D call TRBD2 (6 bases). Sequenced material: whole blood, taken at baseline. This clonotype was obtained from an adult who was a healthcare worker with PCR-confirmed SARS-CoV-2 infection or an uninfected control (not recorded which). DNA of the CDR3: TGTGCCAGCTCACTGGATGGGGGGACGGAGCAGTTCTTC. The encoded protein is CASSLDGGTEQFF.